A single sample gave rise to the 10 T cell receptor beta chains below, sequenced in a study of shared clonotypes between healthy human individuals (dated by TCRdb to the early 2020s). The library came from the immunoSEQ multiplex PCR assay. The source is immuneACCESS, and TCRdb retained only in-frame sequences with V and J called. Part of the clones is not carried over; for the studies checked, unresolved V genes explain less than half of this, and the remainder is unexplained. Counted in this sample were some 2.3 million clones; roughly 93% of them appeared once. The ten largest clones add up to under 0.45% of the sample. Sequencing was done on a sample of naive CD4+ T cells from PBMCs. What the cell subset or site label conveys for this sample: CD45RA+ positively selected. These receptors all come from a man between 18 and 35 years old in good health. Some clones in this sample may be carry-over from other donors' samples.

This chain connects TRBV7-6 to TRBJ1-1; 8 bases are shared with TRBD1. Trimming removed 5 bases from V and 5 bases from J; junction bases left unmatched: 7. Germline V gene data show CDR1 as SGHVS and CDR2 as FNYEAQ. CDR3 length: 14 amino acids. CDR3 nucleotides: TGTGCCAGCAGCCGATGGACAGGGAGGACTGAAGCTTTCTTT. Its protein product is CASSRWTGRTEAFF.

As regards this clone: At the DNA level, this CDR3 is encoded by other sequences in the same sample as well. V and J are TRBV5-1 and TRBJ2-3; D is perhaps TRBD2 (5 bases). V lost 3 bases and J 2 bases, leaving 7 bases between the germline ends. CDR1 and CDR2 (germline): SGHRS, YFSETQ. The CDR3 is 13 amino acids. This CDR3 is CASSSGSTDTQYF. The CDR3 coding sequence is TGCGCCAGCAGCTCGGGATCCACAGATACGCAGTATTTT.

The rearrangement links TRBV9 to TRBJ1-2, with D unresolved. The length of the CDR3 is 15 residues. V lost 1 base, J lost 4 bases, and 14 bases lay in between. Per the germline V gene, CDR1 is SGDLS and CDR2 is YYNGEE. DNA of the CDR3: TGTGCCAGCAGCGTAACCCAATCGGGAATCTATGGCTACACCTTC. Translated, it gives CASSVTQSGIYGYTF.

CDR3 coding DNA: TGTGCCATCAGTGAGTCCACCTTTACAGATACGCAGTATTTT. It codes for CAISESTFTDTQYF. The chain couples TRBV10-3 to TRBJ2-3; D is uncertain. Trimming shortened V by 0 bases and J by 3 bases, and 7 bases separated the two germline ends. The germline gives CDR1 ENHRY, CDR2 SYGVKD. The CDR3 sequence is 14 residues long.

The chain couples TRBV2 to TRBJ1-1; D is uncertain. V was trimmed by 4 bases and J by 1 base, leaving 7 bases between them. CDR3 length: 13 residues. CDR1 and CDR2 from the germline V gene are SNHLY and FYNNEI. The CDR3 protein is CASSGISNTEAFF. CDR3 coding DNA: TGTGCCAGCAGTGGAATATCGAACACTGAAGCTTTCTTT.

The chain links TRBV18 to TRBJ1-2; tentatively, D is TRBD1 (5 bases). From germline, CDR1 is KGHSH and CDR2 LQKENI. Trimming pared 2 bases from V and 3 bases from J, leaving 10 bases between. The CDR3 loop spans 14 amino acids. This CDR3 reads CASSPGAQDYGYTF. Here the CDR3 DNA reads TGTGCCAGCTCACCAGGGGCGCAGGACTATGGCTACACCTTC.

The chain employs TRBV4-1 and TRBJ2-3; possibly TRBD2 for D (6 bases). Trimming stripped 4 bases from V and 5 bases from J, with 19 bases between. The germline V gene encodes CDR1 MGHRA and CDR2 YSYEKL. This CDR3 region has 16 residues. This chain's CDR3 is CASSRQSSAGGDTQYF. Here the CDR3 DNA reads TGCGCCAGCAGCCGCCAGTCTAGCGCAGGAGGAGATACGCAGTATTTT.

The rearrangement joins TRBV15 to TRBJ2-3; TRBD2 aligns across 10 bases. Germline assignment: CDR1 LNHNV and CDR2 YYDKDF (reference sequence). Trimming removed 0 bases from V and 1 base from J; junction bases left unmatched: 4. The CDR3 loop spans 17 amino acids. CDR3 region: CATSRDLGTSGTDTQYF. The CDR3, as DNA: TGTGCCACCAGCAGAGATCTGGGGACTAGCGGCACAGATACGCAGTATTTT.

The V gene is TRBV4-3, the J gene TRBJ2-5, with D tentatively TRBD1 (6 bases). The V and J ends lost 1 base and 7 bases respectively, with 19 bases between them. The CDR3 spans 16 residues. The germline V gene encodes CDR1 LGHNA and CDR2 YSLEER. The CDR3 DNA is TGCGCCAGCAGCCAAGGGCAGGGGAGTGCCGGGTCGACCCAGTACTTC. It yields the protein CASSQGQGSAGSTQYF.

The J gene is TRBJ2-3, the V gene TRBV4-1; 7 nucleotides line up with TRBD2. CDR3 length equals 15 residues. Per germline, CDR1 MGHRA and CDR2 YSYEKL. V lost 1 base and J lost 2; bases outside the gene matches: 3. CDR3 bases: TGCGCCAGCAGCCAAGTTAGCGGGCCCACAGATACGCAGTATTTT. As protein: CASSQVSGPTDTQYF.